A selection of T cell receptor beta chains follows, all from one sample in a study of T cells in Graves' hyperthyroidism and ophthalmopathy. TCRdb redid the calling of the multiplex PCR reads with MiXCR, one entry per CDR3 protein. The sample lists hundreds of thousands of distinct CDR3 sequences; about 14% were seen once. Sequences were obtained from blood. The source is a woman between 18 and 30 years old with Graves' hyperthyroidism. The CDR3 runs from the conserved cysteine through the conserved F or W. Each record gives: J gene, D gene, clone size, V gene, CDR3 DNA, CDR3 protein. The D gene is left open where the match is weak. Only some rows state a clone size, as once, few, many or a class for expanded clones.

>TRBJ2-5|-|few|TRBV7-9
TGTGCCAGCAGCGATTCAGGGGCGGCAGGGGAGACCCAGTACTTC
CASSDSGAAGETQYF
>TRBJ2-1|TRBD2|many|TRBV7-3
TGTGCCAGCAGCTTAATTCGGACTAGCGGGTACAATGAGCAGTTCTTC
CASSLIRTSGYNEQFF
>TRBJ2-1|-|few|TRBV11-2
TGTGCCAGCAGCGCCGGCACTTTTGCCTACAATGAGCAGTTCTTC
CASSAGTFAYNEQFF
>TRBJ2-1|TRBD1|many|TRBV6-5
TGTGCCAGCAGTTACCACCGACAGGGCAATGAGCAGTTCTTC
CASSYHRQGNEQFF
>TRBJ2-7|-|-|TRBV5-1
TGCGCCAGCAGCTTGGGACAGTGGAGCTCCTACGAGCAGTACTTC
CASSLGQWSSYEQYF
>TRBJ1-4|-|few|TRBV27
TGTGCCAGCAGTTTATCGGGGGGACGTTATAATGAAAAACTGTTTTTT
CASSLSGGRYNEKLFF
>TRBJ2-1|-|-|TRBV27
TGTGCCAGCAGTCCACGCCACGGGGAGCAGTTCTTC
CASSPRHGEQFF
>TRBJ1-5|-|few|TRBV5-1
TGCGCCAGCAGCCGGGGGGAAGACCAGCCCCAGCATTTT
CASSRGEDQPQHF
>TRBJ2-1|TRBD1|many|TRBV7-9
TGTGCCAGCAGCCGTGGACAGGGTGTGGGTGAGCAGTTCTTC
CASSRGQGVGEQFF
>TRBJ2-3|-|many|TRBV12-3/TRBV12-4
TGTGCCAGCAGAACTGCAGTAGGGCAGTATTTT
CASRTAVGQYF
>TRBJ2-7|TRBD2|few|TRBV4-1
TGCGCCAGCAGCCAAGGCGGGGGACTAGCGGGAGGAGGGCCCTACGAGCAGTACTTC
CASSQGGGLAGGGPYEQYF
>TRBJ2-1|TRBD2|many|TRBV2
TGTGCCAGCGACACCGGGACTAGCCATTGGAATGAGCAGTTCTTC
CASDTGTSHWNEQFF
>TRBJ2-2|-|-|TRBV29-1
TGCAGCGTTGTGGGTCATAACACCGGGGAGCTGTTTTTT
CSVVGHNTGELFF
>TRBJ2-1|TRBD2|many|TRBV12-3/TRBV12-4
TGTGCCAGCACTCCCCTAGCGGTCAATGAGCAGTTCTTC
CASTPLAVNEQFF
>TRBJ2-2|TRBD2|many|TRBV3-1
TGTGCCAGCAGCCAAGGGCTAGCGGGAGGGTATGGCACCGGGGAGCTGTTTTTT
CASSQGLAGGYGTGELFF
>TRBJ2-3|-|-|TRBV27
TGTGCCAGCAGTCCCCTTGGGCTAGCCCGGGCAGATACGCAGTATTTT
CASSPLGLARADTQYF
>TRBJ1-4|-|few|TRBV9
TGTGCCAGCAGCCCGAGGGAAAATGAAAAACTGTTTTTT
CASSPRENEKLFF
>TRBJ1-1|-|many|TRBV11-2
TGTGCCAGCAGCTTAGATCCTAATGGAGGCACTGAAGCTTTCTTT
CASSLDPNGGTEAFF
>TRBJ2-1|-|-|TRBV9
TGTGCCAGCAGCGTAGGACTAGTTGCCTACAATGAGCAGTTCTTC
CASSVGLVAYNEQFF
>TRBJ1-2|-|-|TRBV5-1
TGCGCCAGCAGCTTTATGGTGGCGGGAGTACCGAGGGGAGATGGCTACACCTTC
CASSFMVAGVPRGDGYTF
>TRBJ2-4|TRBD2|few|TRBV19
TGTGCCAGTAGTATGGGACTAGCGGGAGGGCAAAACATTCAGTACTTC
CASSMGLAGGQNIQYF
>TRBJ2-3|-|many|TRBV6-5
TGTGCCAGCAGTTACCAGGGGCGCCGGACAGATACGCAGTATTTT
CASSYQGRRTDTQYF
>TRBJ1-2|TRBD1|-|TRBV6-1
TGTGCCAGCTTAACACAGGGGGAGGATGGCTACACCTTC
CASLTQGEDGYTF
>TRBJ2-5|-|few|TRBV4-3
TGCGCCAGCAGCCAAGATAGGGGAGGAGAGACCCAGTACTTC
CASSQDRGGETQYF
>TRBJ1-1|-|few|TRBV9
TGTGCCAGCAGCCCACGGGACCTGATGAACACTGAAGCTTTCTTT
CASSPRDLMNTEAFF
>TRBJ1-2|-|many|TRBV2
TGTGCCAGCACCGCTTTTAACTATGGCTACACCTTC
CASTAFNYGYTF
>TRBJ2-7|-|-|TRBV7-9
TGTGCCAGCAGCTTAGGACAGAAACCTCCCTACGAGCAGTACTTC
CASSLGQKPPYEQYF
>TRBJ2-7|TRBD2|many|TRBV2
TGTGCCAGCAGTGAAGCGGGGGGGACTATCCTCTCCTACGAGCAGTACTTC
CASSEAGGTILSYEQYF
>TRBJ2-1|TRBD2|few|TRBV10-3
TGTGCCATCAGTCAGCGGGGAGGGTCCGGTGAGCAGTTCTTC
CAISQRGGSGEQFF
>TRBJ2-1|TRBD2|-|TRBV4-1
TGCGCCAGCAGCCATGGACTAGGATACGGCAATGAGCAGTTCTTC
CASSHGLGYGNEQFF
>TRBJ2-7|-|many|TRBV7-9
TGTGCCAGCAGCTTATCAGGGGGGGCCTACGAGCAGTACTTC
CASSLSGGAYEQYF
>TRBJ1-6|TRBD1|-|TRBV6-1
TGTGCCAGCAATCGGCAGGGGGAATCACCCCTCCACTTT
CASNRQGESPLHF
>TRBJ2-4|-|few|TRBV11-3
TGTGCCAGCAGCGACCCGAGGGTTCTAGCCAAAAACATTCAGTACTTC
CASSDPRVLAKNIQYF
>TRBJ2-1|-|many|TRBV28
TGTGCCAGCAGTTTGGTAGGCTCCTTCTCATACAATGAGCAGTTCTTC
CASSLVGSFSYNEQFF
>TRBJ1-4|-|many|TRBV6-1
TGTGCCAGCAGTGCCTTTTCCCAGGTCCTTAATGAAAAACTGTTTTTT
CASSAFSQVLNEKLFF
>TRBJ2-5|-|few|TRBV6-2/TRBV6-3
TGTGCCAGCAGTAGTTGGACGGCCTCCCAAGAGACCCAGTACTTC
CASSSWTASQETQYF
>TRBJ2-7|-|many|TRBV5-1
TGCGCCAGCAGCTTGTCGGGCCGCGAGCAGTACTTC
CASSLSGREQYF